The entry below gives a single TCR beta chain sequence along with its context. Amplification of TCR beta CDR3 regions used RNA transcripts. HTBI-primed RT-PCR formed the first round, and a multiplex PCR formed the second. TCRdb re-called the multiplex PCR reads with MiXCR, one entry per CDR3 protein. This table has about 590,000 distinct CDR3 sequences, 39% appearing once. This sample is part of a study of Graves' ophthalmopathy and Graves' hyperthyroidism. In the study overall: Cases classed as stable hyperthyroidism had no ophthalmopathy within 18 months of follow-up.

From germline, CDR1 is SQVTM and CDR2 ANQGSEA. The CDR3 runs to 13 residues. V lost 8 bases and J 0 bases, leaving 14 bases between the germline ends. This receptor was taken from an adult man with Graves' hyperthyroidism. Sample: peripheral blood or thyroid tissue (not recorded which). The J gene is TRBJ2-7, the V gene TRBV29-1; no clear D gene. The CDR3 DNA sequence: TGCAGCTCCCCGGACGGTAGCTCCTACGAGCAGTACTTC. Amino acids: CSSPDGSSYEQYF.